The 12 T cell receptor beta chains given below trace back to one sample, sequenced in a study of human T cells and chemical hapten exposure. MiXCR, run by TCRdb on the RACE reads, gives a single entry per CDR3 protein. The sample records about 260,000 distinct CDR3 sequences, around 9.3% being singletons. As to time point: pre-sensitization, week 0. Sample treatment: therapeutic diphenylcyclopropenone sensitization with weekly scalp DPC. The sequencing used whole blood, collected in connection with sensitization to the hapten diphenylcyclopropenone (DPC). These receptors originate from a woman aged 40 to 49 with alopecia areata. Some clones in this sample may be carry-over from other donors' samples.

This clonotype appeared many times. The CDR3 DNA reads as TGTGCCAGCAGTTTTGGCGGCACTCGGACTGAAGCTTTCTTT. Encoded protein: CASSFGGTRTEAFF. The genes are TRBV12-3 or TRBV12-4 and TRBJ1-1; D remains ambiguous. V dropped 3 bases and J dropped 5 bases, with 13 bases sitting between them. There are 14 residues in the CDR3.

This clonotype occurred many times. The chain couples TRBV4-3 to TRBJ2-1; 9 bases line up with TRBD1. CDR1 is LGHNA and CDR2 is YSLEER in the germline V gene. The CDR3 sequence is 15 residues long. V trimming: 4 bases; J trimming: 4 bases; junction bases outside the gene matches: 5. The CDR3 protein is CASSPGQGPYNEQFF. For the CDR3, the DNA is TGCGCCAGCAGCCCCGGACAGGGGCCTTACAATGAGCAGTTCTTC.

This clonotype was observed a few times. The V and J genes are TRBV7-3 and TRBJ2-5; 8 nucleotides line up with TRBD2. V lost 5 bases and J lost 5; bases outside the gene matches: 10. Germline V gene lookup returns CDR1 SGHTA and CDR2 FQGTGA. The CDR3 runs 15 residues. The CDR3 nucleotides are TGTGCCAGCAGCCGGGGGGGCTCCTCCCGGGAGACCCAGTACTTC. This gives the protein CASSRGGSSRETQYF.

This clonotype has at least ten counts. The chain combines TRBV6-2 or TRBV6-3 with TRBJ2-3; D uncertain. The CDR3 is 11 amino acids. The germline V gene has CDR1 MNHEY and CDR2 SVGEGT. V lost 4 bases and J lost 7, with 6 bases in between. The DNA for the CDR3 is TGTGCCAGCAGTTTGTCCTATACGCAGTATTTT. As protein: CASSLSYTQYF.

The DNA for the CDR3 is TGTGCCAGCGGGCATCAGGGGGCTCGGCAGCCCCAGCATTTT. It codes for CASGHQGARQPQHF. This chain links TRBV12-3 or TRBV12-4 with TRBJ1-5, with 8 bases fitting TRBD1. The CDR3 covers 14 residues. V lost 8 bases, J lost 7 bases, and 10 bases stayed unmatched.

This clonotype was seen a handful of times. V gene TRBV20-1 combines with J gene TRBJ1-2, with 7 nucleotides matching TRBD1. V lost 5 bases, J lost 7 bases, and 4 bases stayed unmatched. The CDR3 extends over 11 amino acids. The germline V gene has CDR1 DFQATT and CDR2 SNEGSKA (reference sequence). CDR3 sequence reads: CSAYRDSGYTF. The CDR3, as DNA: TGCAGTGCTTACCGGGACAGTGGCTACACCTTC.

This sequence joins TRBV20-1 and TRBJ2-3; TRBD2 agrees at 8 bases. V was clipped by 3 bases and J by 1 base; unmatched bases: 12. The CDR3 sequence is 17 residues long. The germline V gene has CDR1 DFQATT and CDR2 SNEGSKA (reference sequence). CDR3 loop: CSASKRFQAGGTDTQYF. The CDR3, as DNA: TGCAGTGCTAGTAAACGTTTTCAAGCGGGAGGCACAGATACGCAGTATTTT.

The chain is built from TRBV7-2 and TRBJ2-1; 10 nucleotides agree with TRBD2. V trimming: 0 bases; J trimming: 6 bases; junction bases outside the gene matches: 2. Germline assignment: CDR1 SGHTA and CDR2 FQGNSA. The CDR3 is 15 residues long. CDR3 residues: CASSLASGGGNEQFF. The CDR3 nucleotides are TGTGCCAGCAGCTTAGCCAGCGGGGGGGGCAATGAGCAGTTCTTC.

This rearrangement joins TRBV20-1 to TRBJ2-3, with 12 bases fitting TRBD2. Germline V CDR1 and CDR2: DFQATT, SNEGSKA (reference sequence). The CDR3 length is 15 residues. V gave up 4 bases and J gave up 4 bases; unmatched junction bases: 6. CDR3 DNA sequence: TGCAGTGCTACCCAACTAGCGGGAGGAGCAGATACGCAGTATTTT. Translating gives CSATQLAGGADTQYF.

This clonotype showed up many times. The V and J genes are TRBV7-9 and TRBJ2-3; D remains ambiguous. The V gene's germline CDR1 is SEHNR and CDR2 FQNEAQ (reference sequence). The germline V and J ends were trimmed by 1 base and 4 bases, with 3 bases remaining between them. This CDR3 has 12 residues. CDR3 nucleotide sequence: TGTGCCAGCAGCTTAGGTGCAGATACGCAGTATTTT. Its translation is CASSLGADTQYF.

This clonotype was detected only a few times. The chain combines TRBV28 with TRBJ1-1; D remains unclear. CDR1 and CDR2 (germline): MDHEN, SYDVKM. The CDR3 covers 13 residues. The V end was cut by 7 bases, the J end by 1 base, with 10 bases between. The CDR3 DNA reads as TGTGCCAGCACAAAAAAAGCGAACACTGAAGCTTTCTTT. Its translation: CASTKKANTEAFF. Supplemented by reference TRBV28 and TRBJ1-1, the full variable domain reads DVKVTQSSRYLVKRTGEKVFLECVQDMDHENMFWYRQDPGLGLRLIYFSYDVKMKEKGDIPEGYSVSREKKERFSLILESASTNQTSMYLCASTKKANTEAFFGQGTRLTVV.

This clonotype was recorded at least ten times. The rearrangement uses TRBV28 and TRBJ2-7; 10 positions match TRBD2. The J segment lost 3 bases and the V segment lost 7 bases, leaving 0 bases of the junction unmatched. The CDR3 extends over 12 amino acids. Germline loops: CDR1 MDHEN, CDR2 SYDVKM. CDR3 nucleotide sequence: TGTGCCAGCACTAGCGGGAGCTACGAGCAGTACTTC. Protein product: CASTSGSYEQYF. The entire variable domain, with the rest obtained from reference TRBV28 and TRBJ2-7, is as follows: DVKVTQSSRYLVKRTGEKVFLECVQDMDHENMFWYRQDPGLGLRLIYFSYDVKMKEKGDIPEGYSVSREKKERFSLILESASTNQTSMYLCASTSGSYEQYFGPGTRLTVT.